Shown below are 3 T cell receptor beta chains from a single sample sequenced in a study of cytomegalovirus exposure and HLA in healthy donors. Generated by immunoSEQ multiplex PCR, the TCRdb table keeps only in-frame clones and is missing some. Among about 240,000 clones listed, around nine tenths were seen once. Sequences were obtained from PBMCs. The receptors here all came from a man between 18 and 29 years old in good health and CMV-seronegative.

This chain joins TRBV7-2 and TRBJ2-3; D uncertain. The CDR3 length is 17 residues. Germline V gives CDR1 SGHTA, CDR2 FQGNSA. V lost 1 base to trimming and J lost 2 bases, with 16 bases between them. CDR3 residues: CASSLVPQRHYTDTQYF. CDR3 coding DNA: TGTGCCAGCAGCTTAGTTCCCCAGCGCCACTACACAGATACGCAGTATTTT.

V gene TRBV4-3 combines with J gene TRBJ2-6; D unclear. This CDR3 is built from 17 residues. The germline V gene has CDR1 LGHNA and CDR2 YSLEER. V lost 0 bases and J 0 bases, leaving 9 bases between the germline ends. The DNA of the CDR3 is TGCGCCAGCAGCCAAGATCATAGTAGCTCTGGGGCCAACGTCCTGACTTTC. Translated: CASSQDHSSSGANVLTF.

The chain has TRBV27 and TRBJ1-4, with D perhaps TRBD1 (6 bases). V was cut by 6 bases and J by 10 bases, with 21 bases left in between. The CDR3 contains 15 residues. Looked up from germline, CDR1 is MNHEY and CDR2 is SMNVEV (reference sequence). For the CDR3, the DNA is TGTGCCAGCAGCCCGAACAGGGTCAATTTGGGAAAACTGTTTTTT. Translated, it gives CASSPNRVNLGKLFF.